The text below deals with one T cell receptor beta chain. The antigen is unknown. The entry originates in a study of graft-versus-host responses after intestinal transplantation. Across the whole study: Anti-thymocyte globulin induction was given to all recipients, followed by tacrolimus and steroids for about 3 years.

Trimming took off 4 bases at V and 2 bases at J, with 16 bases between the two ends. Germline-derived CDR1 and CDR2 are SGHTA and FQGNSA. This CDR3 has 16 residues. Measured with immunoSEQ multiplex PCR; TCRdb has only the in-frame clones, and not every one. The sample consists of 90,000 or so clones, roughly four fifths of them appearing once. Study-level points and caveats: GvH clones detected in recipient marrow included some appearing first in ileum or blood.

The source of this sequence is a human donor who received an intestinal transplant. The sequencing used unstimulated CD4+ T cells sorted from spleen or lymph node cells, collected before intestinal transplant. The gene calls are TRBV7-2 and TRBJ2-3; D not certain. The CDR3 DNA reads TGTGCCAGCAGCTCATATCGGAACAGCCTCACAGATACGCAGTATTTT. Translation: CASSSYRNSLTDTQYF. The full variable domain, its missing parts supplied by reference TRBV7-2 and TRBJ2-3, is GAGVSQSPSNKVTEKGKDVELRCDPISGHTALYWYRQSLGQGLEFLIYFQGNSAPDKSGLPSDRFSAERTGGSVSTLTIQRTQQEDSAVYLCASSSYRNSLTDTQYFGPGTRLTVL.